The clone carrying this T cell receptor beta chain was detected only once. Its cognate antigen is unknown. This entry belongs to a study of cytomegalovirus exposure and HLA in healthy donors. Regarding the study as a whole: A missense DCLRE1C variant was associated with V- and J-gene trimming of TCR beta chains in a later analysis, and an independent cohort replicated the association. Across donors, most TCRs were seen rarely, yet some public ones were widespread. 16,951 TCR beta sequences were associated with HLA alleles at 0.05 false discovery rate in a later analysis. In an earlier analysis, about 87% or about 30%: the productive usage of most TCR beta V segments.

A multiplex PCR was run with 60 Vbeta primers and 13 Jbeta primers. Produced via immunoSEQ multiplex PCR; TCRdb's table is partial and in-frame only. The sample yields around 120,000 clones, 70% to 85% seen once. The CDR3 is 21 residues long. Sequences were obtained from PBMCs. The chain joins TRBV21-1 to TRBJ1-4. TRBV21-1 is assigned pseudogene status. This sequence was found in a woman in her forties or fifties in good health and CMV-seropositive. CDR3 residues: CASSKARTRPLPNATNEKLFF. CDR3 DNA sequence: TGTGCCAGCAGCAAAGCAAGAACTAGGCCCTTACCCAACGCAACTAATGAAAAACTGTTTTTT.